This T cell receptor beta chain was sequenced for a study of technical replicates of blood from several donors. The CDR3 contains 15 residues. In germline, CDR1 is SGHTA, CDR2 FQGNSA. The J segment lost 8 bases and the V segment lost 1 base, leaving 5 bases of the junction unmatched. The repertoire was sequenced with immunoSEQ multiplex PCR; TCRdb's copy has only in-frame clones and lacks some. The sample contains approximately 94,000 clones, almost 97% of which appear only once. V is TRBV7-2 and J is TRBJ2-1; 10 positions agree with TRBD2. This TCR was sampled from a human donor in good health. Input material: T cells isolated from PBMCs. The CDR3 DNA reads as TGTGCCAGCAGCTTAGTGCTAGCGGGAGCCCATGAGCAGTTCTTC. Protein product: CASSLVLAGAHEQFF.